The 21 T cell receptor beta chains listed next were all sequenced from one sample in a study of chemoradiotherapy in HPV16-positive cancers. Profiled with immunoSEQ multiplex PCR; TCRdb holds only in-frame clones, not every one. The data contain around 33,000 clones, roughly 88% of them singletons. The sequencing used blood, collected from a patient who underwent chemoradiotherapy. The receptors come from a human donor with HPV-associated anogenital cancer.

The chain couples TRBV5-6 to TRBJ2-7; perhaps D is TRBD1 or TRBD2 (5 bases each). The CDR3 extends over 17 amino acids. Between the trimmed V and J ends, which lost 6 bases and 0 bases, there was a span of 22 bases. CDR1 and CDR2 (germline): SGHDT, YYEEEE. The CDR3 reads CASNKGTAARSSYEQYF. Written as DNA, the CDR3 is TGTGCCAGCAACAAGGGGACCGCCGCTCGAAGCTCCTACGAGCAGTACTTC.

CDR3 nucleotide sequence: TGTGCCAGCAGTCAAGAACCGGGACAGGGGGCAGGCAATGAGCAGTTCTTC. It encodes CASSQEPGQGAGNEQFF. V gene TRBV5-4 combines with J gene TRBJ2-1, with 12 positions matching TRBD1. Germline trimming cut 5 bases from V and 6 bases from J; bases unmatched to any gene: 12. Germline values: CDR1 SGHNT, CDR2 YYREEE (reference sequence). The CDR3 loop spans 17 amino acids.

This clone has a single count. The chain joins TRBV14 to TRBJ1-2, with TRBD1 as a possible D gene (5 bases). The CDR3 is 14 residues long. CDR1 and CDR2 (germline): SGHDN, FVKESK. V was trimmed by 1 base and J by 4 bases, leaving 10 bases between them. The CDR3 loop reads CASSQVTGTYGYTF. Written as DNA, the CDR3 is TGTGCCAGCAGCCAAGTAACCGGGACCTATGGCTACACCTTC.

This chain connects TRBV5-1 to TRBJ1-3; possibly TRBD1 for D (5 bases). The length of the CDR3 is 16 residues. Between the trimmed V and J ends, which lost 0 bases and 1 base, there was a span of 11 bases. Germline values: CDR1 SGHRS, CDR2 YFSETQ. DNA for the CDR3: TGCGCCAGCAGCTTGGTCCCCCCAGGGTCTGGAAACACCATATATTTT. Its translation is CASSLVPPGSGNTIYF.

The V gene is TRBV5-5, the J gene TRBJ1-2; D is possibly TRBD1 (5 bases). Germline V lookup: CDR1 SGHKS, CDR2 YYEKEE (reference sequence). This CDR3 comprises 14 residues. V lost 0 bases, J lost 6 bases, and 12 bases lay in between. The CDR3 loop is CASSLARDLHGYTF. The DNA of the CDR3 is TGTGCCAGCAGCTTGGCCAGGGATTTACATGGCTACACCTTC.

This chain joins TRBV9 and TRBJ2-5; D is possibly TRBD1 or TRBD2 (5 bases each). The CDR3 extends over 14 amino acids. V dropped 4 bases and J dropped 1 base, with 11 bases sitting between them. The germline V gene encodes CDR1 SGDLS and CDR2 YYNGEE. The CDR3 DNA sequence: TGTGCCAGCAGCACTGGGGGTATCCAAGAGACCCAGTACTTC. It yields the protein CASSTGGIQETQYF.

This clone was counted a single time. The chain joins TRBV2 to TRBJ2-7, with TRBD2 matching 10 bases. The CDR3 has 16 residues. CDR1 and CDR2 from the germline V gene are SNHLY and FYNNEI. V dropped 1 base and J dropped 6; count of bases not matched to a gene: 9. CDR3 DNA sequence: TGTGCCAGCAGTGAAGGAGCCGGGACTAGCGTTGGCGAGCAGTACTTC. It yields the protein CASSEGAGTSVGEQYF.

This chain links TRBV7-2 with TRBJ1-3; TRBD1 aligns across 10 bases. The germline V gene encodes CDR1 SGHTA and CDR2 FQGNSA. This CDR3 contains 16 residues. Trimming removed 1 base from V and 4 bases from J; junction bases left unmatched: 4. The chain's CDR3 is CASSLGQGASGNTIYF. CDR3 coding DNA: TGTGCCAGCAGCTTAGGACAGGGGGCTTCAGGAAACACCATATATTTT.

The chain couples TRBV10-2 to TRBJ2-7; 9 nucleotides line up with TRBD1. CDR1 is WSHSY, CDR2 SAAADI, per germline. There are 16 residues in the CDR3. The junction had 7 bases not matched to a gene; V was cut back by 4 bases and J by 0 bases. CDR3 region: CASSGRRDRVSYEQYF. The CDR3 region has the DNA TGCGCCAGCAGTGGCCGGCGGGACAGGGTCTCCTACGAGCAGTACTTC.

The genes are TRBV2 and TRBJ2-3; possibly TRBD2 for D (6 bases). CDR3 size: 14 residues. Deletions cut 7 bases from V and 4 bases from J, with 15 bases between. CDR1 SNHLY and CDR2 FYNNEI come from the germline V gene. The CDR3 bases are TGTGCCAGCACGGAGGGTTCCTATTCAGATACGCAGTATTTT. It specifies CASTEGSYSDTQYF.

This clone showed up just a few times. The chain employs TRBV13 and TRBJ1-2; D remains ambiguous. Germline V gene data show CDR1 as PRHDT and CDR2 as FYEKMQ (reference sequence). V was pared by 0 bases and J by 13 bases, with 9 bases between. The CDR3 is made up of 11 amino acids. The CDR3 protein is CASSLGPRGTF. The CDR3 region has the DNA TGTGCCAGCAGCTTAGGCCCACGCGGCACCTTC. Using reference TRBV13 and TRBJ1-2 for the parts outside the CDR3, the full variable domain is AAGVIQSPRHLIKEKRETATLKCYPIPRHDTVYWYQQGPGQDPQFLISFYEKMQSDKGSIPDRFSAQQFSDYHSELNMSSLELGDSALYFCASSLGPRGTFGSGTRLTVV.

This clone appeared once. The chain uses TRBV7-8 and TRBJ2-5; D is unclear. The CDR3 spans 12 residues. Trimming stripped 4 bases from V and 5 bases from J, with 8 bases between. Germline V gene sequence: CDR1 SGHVS, CDR2 FQNEAQ. The CDR3 loop is CASSSTLETQYF. The CDR3 bases are TGTGCCAGCAGCTCTACTTTGGAGACCCAGTACTTC.

The chain combines TRBV28 with TRBJ1-1, with TRBD1 as a possible D gene (5 bases). The CDR3 has 12 residues. Deletions cut 8 bases from V and 5 bases from J, with 12 bases between. The germline gives CDR1 MDHEN, CDR2 SYDVKM. CDR3 sequence reads: CASRSGGTEAFF. CDR3 coding DNA: TGTGCCAGCCGAAGCGGGGGAACTGAAGCTTTCTTT.

This rearrangement joins TRBV9 to TRBJ2-1; 9 bases agree with TRBD2. This CDR3 has 19 amino acids. Germline trimming cut 0 bases from V and 4 bases from J; bases unmatched to any gene: 14. Germline V lookup: CDR1 SGDLS, CDR2 YYNGEE. CDR3 coding DNA: TGTGCCAGCAGCGTAGGTTCCGTAGCGGGAGTCGGCCCTTACAATGAGCAGTTCTTC. It yields the protein CASSVGSVAGVGPYNEQFF.

This clone was recorded a few times. The genes are TRBV19 and TRBJ2-7, with TRBD2 identical over 7 bases. Germline assignment: CDR1 LNHDA and CDR2 SQIVND (reference sequence). CDR3 length equals 15 residues. J gave up 1 base and V 6 bases, and 9 bases lay outside the gene matches. DNA for the CDR3: TGTGCCAGTAGAATGGGCGGGAGTGGTTCCTACGAGCAGTACTTC. Protein sequence: CASRMGGSGSYEQYF.

The J gene is TRBJ2-7, the V gene TRBV29-1, with 8 bases fitting TRBD2. The V gene end was trimmed by 6 bases and the J gene end by 1 base; junction bases not matched to a gene: 2. This CDR3 contains 12 residues. CDR1 and CDR2 (germline): SQVTM, ANQGSEA. CDR3 loop: CSVTSGSYEQYF. CDR3 bases: TGCAGCGTAACTAGCGGTTCCTACGAGCAGTACTTC.

The chain couples TRBV5-6 to TRBJ2-7; 12 nucleotides line up with TRBD2. Germline V gene sequence: CDR1 SGHDT, CDR2 YYEEEE. Losses at the gene ends were 2 bases for V and 7 bases for J; bases not matched to a gene: 7. CDR3 length: 15 amino acids. Here the CDR3 reads CASSFLAGGLGEQYF. The DNA for the CDR3 is TGTGCCAGCAGCTTCCTAGCGGGAGGGCTGGGGGAGCAGTACTTC.

The chain combines TRBV7-9 with TRBJ1-2; D gene unclear. The V gene lost 1 base and the J gene lost 4 bases, with 16 bases spanning the gap. There are 16 residues in the CDR3. Looked up from germline, CDR1 is SEHNR and CDR2 is FQNEAQ (reference sequence). This CDR3 reads CASSLDGQESTYGYTF. In DNA, the CDR3 is TGTGCCAGCAGCTTAGATGGGCAGGAGTCAACCTATGGCTACACCTTC.

The sample holds one count of this clone. Its ends do not fully match the called genes, so a read error is possible. This sequence joins TRBV7-7 and TRBJ2-3; 8 positions match TRBD1. Gene TRBJ1-5 matches the end of the DNA better, so the J call may be wrong. CDR3 length: 14 residues. Germline V gene lookup returns CDR1 SSHAT and CDR2 FNYEAQ (reference sequence). CDR3 in DNA: TGTGCTAGCAGCTCAGGACAGGGCACAGATACGCAGCATTTT. It specifies CASSSGQGTDTQHF.

The chain carries TRBV5-1 and TRBJ1-2, with D tentatively TRBD1 (5 bases). The CDR3 contains 14 residues. The ends were cut back, 4 bases at V and 5 bases at J, with 15 bases in the middle. The germline V gene has CDR1 SGHRS and CDR2 YFSETQ. The CDR3 DNA reads as TGCGCCAGCAGCGAAGGAAAGCCAGGGTATGGCTACACCTTC. Protein sequence: CASSEGKPGYGYTF.

The chain employs TRBV7-9 and TRBJ1-3; TRBD1 might be the D (6 bases). The CDR3 contains 14 residues. The germline CDR1 and CDR2 sequences are SEHNR and FQNEAQ (reference sequence). V lost 4 bases, J lost 4 bases, and 11 bases lay in between. The CDR3 sequence: CASSSEGGGNTIYF. The DNA of the CDR3 is TGTGCCAGCAGCTCCGAGGGGGGGGGAAACACCATATATTTT. The full variable domain, completed using reference TRBV7-9 and TRBJ1-3, is DTGVSQNPRHKITKRGQNVTFRCDPISEHNRLYWYRQTLGQGPEFLTYFQNEAQLEKSRLLSDRFSAERPKGSFSTLEIQRTEQGDSAMYLCASSSEGGGNTIYFGEGSWLTVV.